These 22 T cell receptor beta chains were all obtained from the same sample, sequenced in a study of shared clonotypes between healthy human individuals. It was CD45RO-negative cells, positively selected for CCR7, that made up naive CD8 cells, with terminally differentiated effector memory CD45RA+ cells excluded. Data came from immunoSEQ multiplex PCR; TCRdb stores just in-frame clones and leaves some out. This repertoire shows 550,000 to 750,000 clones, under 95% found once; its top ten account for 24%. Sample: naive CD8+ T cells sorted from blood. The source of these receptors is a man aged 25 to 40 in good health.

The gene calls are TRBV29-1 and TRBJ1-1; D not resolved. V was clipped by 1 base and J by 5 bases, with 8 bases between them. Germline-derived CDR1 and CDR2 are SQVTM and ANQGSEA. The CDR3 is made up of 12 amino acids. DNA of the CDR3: TGCAGCGTTGAAGGCCGGGCAACTGAAGCTTTCTTT. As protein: CSVEGRATEAFF.

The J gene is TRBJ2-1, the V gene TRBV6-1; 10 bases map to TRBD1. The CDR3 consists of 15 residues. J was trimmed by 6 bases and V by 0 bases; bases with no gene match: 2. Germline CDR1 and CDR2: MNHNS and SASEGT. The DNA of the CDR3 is TGTGCCAGCAGTGAAGCGGGGACAGGGGCCAATGAGCAGTTCTTC. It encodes CASSEAGTGANEQFF.

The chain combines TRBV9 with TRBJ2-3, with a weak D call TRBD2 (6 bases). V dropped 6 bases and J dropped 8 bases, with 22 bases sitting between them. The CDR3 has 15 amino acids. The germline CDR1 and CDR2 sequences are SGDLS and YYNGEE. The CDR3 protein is CASNSGGVGPITQYF. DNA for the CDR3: TGTGCCAGCAATTCGGGCGGGGTCGGACCTATTACGCAGTATTTT.

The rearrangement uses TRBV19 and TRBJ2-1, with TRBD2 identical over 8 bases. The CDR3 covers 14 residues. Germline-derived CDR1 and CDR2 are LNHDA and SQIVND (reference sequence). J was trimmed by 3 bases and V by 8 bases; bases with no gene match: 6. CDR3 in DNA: TGTGCCAGTGGTAAAACTAGCGGCTACAATGAGCAGTTCTTC. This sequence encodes CASGKTSGYNEQFF.

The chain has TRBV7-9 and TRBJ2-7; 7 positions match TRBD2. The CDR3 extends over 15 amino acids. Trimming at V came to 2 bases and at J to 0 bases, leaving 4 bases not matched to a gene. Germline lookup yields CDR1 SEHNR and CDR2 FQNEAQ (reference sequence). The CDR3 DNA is TGTGCCAGCAGCTTATTCGGCGGGAGCTCCTACGAGCAGTACTTC. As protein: CASSLFGGSSYEQYF.

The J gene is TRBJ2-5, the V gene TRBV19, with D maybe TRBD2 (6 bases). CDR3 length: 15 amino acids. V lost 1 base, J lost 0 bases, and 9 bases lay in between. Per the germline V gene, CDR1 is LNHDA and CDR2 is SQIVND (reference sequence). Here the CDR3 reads CASSIVGTDQETQYF. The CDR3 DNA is TGTGCCAGTAGTATAGTTGGGACTGACCAAGAGACCCAGTACTTC.

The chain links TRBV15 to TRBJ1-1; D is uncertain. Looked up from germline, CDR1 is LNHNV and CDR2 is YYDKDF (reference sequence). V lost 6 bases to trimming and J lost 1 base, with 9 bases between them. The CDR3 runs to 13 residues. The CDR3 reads CATSREANTEAFF. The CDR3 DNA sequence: TGTGCCACCAGTCGGGAGGCGAACACTGAAGCTTTCTTT.

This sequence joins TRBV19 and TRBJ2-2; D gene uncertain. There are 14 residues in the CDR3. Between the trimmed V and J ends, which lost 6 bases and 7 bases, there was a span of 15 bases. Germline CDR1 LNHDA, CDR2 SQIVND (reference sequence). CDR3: CASRGSTFGGELFF. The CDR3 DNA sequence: TGTGCCAGTAGGGGATCAACCTTCGGCGGGGAGCTGTTTTTT.

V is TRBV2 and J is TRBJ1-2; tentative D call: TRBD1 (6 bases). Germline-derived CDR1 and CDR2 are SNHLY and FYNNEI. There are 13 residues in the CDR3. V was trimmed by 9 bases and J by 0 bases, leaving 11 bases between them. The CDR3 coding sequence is TGTGCCAGTACGGACAGTTCTAACTATGGCTACACCTTC. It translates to CASTDSSNYGYTF. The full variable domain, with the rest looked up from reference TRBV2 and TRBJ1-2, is EPEVTQTPSHQVTQMGQEVILRCVPISNHLYFYWYRQILGQKVEFLVSFYNNEISEKSEIFDDQFSVERPDGSNFTLKIRSTKLEDSAMYFCASTDSSNYGYTFGSGTRLTVV.

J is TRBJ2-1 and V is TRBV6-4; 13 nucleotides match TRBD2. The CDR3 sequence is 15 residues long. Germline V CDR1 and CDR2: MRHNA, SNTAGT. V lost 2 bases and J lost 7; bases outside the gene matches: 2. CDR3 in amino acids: CASSDGLAGANEQFF. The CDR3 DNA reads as TGTGCCAGCAGTGACGGACTAGCGGGAGCGAATGAGCAGTTCTTC.

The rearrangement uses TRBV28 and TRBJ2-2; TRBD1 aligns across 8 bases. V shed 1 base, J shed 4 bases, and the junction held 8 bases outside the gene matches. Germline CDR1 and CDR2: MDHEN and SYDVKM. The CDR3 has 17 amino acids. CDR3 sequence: CASSLFQGAPSTGELFF. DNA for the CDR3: TGTGCCAGCAGTTTATTTCAGGGGGCGCCCTCCACCGGGGAGCTGTTTTTT.

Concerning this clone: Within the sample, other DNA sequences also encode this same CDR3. The CDR3 bases are TGTGCCAGCAGTTTAGGGCGCAATCAGCCCCAGCATTTT. Amino acids: CASSLGRNQPQHF. The chain is built from TRBV27 and TRBJ1-5; D is unresolved. Between the trimmed V and J ends, which lost 2 bases and 2 bases, there was a span of 4 bases. CDR1 and CDR2 from the germline V gene are MNHEY and SMNVEV (reference sequence). This CDR3 contains 13 residues.

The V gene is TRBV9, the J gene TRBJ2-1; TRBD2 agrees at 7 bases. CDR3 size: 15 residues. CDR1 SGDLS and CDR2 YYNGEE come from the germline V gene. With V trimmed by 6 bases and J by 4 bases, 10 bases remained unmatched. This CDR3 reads CASKTDSGPYNEQFF. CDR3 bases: TGTGCCAGCAAAACCGATAGCGGGCCTTACAATGAGCAGTTCTTC.

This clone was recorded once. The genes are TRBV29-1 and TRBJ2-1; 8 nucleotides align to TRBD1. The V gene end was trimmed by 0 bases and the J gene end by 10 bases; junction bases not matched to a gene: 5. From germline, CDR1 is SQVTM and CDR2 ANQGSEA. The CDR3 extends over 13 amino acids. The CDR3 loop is CSVEDWTGNEQFF. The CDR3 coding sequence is TGCAGCGTTGAAGATTGGACAGGGAACGAGCAGTTCTTC.

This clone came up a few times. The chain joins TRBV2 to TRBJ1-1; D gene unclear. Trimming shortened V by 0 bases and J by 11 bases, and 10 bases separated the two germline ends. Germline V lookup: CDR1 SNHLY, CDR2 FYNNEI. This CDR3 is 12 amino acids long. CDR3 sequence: CASSEAQDTAFF. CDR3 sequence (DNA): TGTGCCAGCAGTGAAGCCCAAGACACGGCTTTCTTT.

CDR3 in DNA: TGTGCCAGCAGTTCGACAGGGTCGACTAATGAAAAACTGTTTTTT. Translating it yields CASSSTGSTNEKLFF. The rearrangement links TRBV27 to TRBJ1-4, with TRBD1 matching over 7 bases. The junction had 4 bases not matched to a gene; V was cut back by 4 bases and J by 2 bases. The length of the CDR3 is 15 residues. Germline-derived CDR1 and CDR2 are MNHEY and SMNVEV (reference sequence).

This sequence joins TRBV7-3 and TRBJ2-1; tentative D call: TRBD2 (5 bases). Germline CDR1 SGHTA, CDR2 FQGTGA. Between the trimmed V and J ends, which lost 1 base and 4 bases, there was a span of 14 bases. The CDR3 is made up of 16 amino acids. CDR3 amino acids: CASSLKEDISYNEQFF. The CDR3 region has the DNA TGTGCCAGCAGCTTAAAGGAGGATATCTCTTACAATGAGCAGTTCTTC. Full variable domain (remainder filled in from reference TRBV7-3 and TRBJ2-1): GAGVSQTPSNKVTEKGKYVELRCDPISGHTALYWYRQSLGQGPEFLIYFQGTGAADDSGLPNDRFFAVRPEGSVSTLKIQRTERGDSAVYLCASSLKEDISYNEQFFGPGTRLTVL.

Here the CDR3 DNA reads TGCGCCAGCAGCCAAGAGGTCCTTGACTATGGCTACACCTTC. Its protein is CASSQEVLDYGYTF. The genes are TRBV4-1 and TRBJ1-2; D is ambiguous. Between the trimmed V and J ends, which lost 0 bases and 3 bases, there was a span of 8 bases. CDR3 length: 14 amino acids. From germline, CDR1 is MGHRA and CDR2 YSYEKL.

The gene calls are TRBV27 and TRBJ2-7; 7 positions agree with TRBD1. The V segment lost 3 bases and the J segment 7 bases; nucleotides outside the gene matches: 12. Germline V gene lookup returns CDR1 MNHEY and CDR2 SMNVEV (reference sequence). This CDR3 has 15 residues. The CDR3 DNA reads TGTGCCAGCAGTTTTTCAGGGGGTGGGACGCGGGAGCAGTACTTC. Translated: CASSFSGGGTREQYF.

The CDR3 DNA sequence: TGTGCCAGCAGCTCCCCGGGACCAACCTACGAGCAGTACTTC. Protein sequence: CASSSPGPTYEQYF. The chain is built from TRBV7-9 and TRBJ2-7, with D perhaps given as TRBD1 or TRBD2 (5 bases each). The CDR3 spans 14 residues. Germline V gives CDR1 SEHNR, CDR2 FQNEAQ (reference sequence). V was clipped by 4 bases and J by 2 bases, with 12 bases between them.

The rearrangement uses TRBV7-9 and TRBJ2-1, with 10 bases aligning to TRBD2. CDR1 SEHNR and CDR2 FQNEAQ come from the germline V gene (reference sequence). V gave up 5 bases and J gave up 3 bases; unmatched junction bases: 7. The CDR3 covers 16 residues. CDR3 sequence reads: CASSPRTSGNYNEQFF. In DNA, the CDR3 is TGTGCCAGCAGCCCACGGACTAGCGGCAACTACAATGAGCAGTTCTTC.

The CDR3, as DNA: TGTGCCACCGGGAGTGTTAGAGATACGCAGTATTTT. Its protein product is CATGSVRDTQYF. The V call is TRBV9, the J call TRBJ2-3; weak D call: TRBD2 (6 bases). Trimming took off 9 bases at V and 5 bases at J, with 13 bases between the two ends. CDR3 length equals 12 residues. Germline lookup yields CDR1 SGDLS and CDR2 YYNGEE.